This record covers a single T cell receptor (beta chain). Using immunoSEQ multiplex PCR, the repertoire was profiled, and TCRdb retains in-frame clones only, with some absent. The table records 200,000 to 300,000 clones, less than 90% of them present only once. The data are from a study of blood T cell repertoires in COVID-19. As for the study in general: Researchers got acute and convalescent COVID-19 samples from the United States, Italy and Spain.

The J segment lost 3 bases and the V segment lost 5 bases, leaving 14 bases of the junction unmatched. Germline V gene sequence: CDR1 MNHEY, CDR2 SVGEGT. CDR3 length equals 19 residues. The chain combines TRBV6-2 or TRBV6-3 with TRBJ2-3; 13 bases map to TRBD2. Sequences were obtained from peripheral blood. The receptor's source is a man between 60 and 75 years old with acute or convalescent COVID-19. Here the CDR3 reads CASSNSPPQTSGRTDTQYF. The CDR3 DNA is TGTGCCAGCAGTAATTCCCCCCCCCAGACTAGCGGGAGGACAGATACGCAGTATTTT.